A single sample gave rise to the 4 T cell receptor beta chains below, sequenced in a study of cytomegalovirus exposure and HLA in healthy donors. PCR amplification relied on 60 Vbeta primers (plus 13 Jbeta primers). The protocol was immunoSEQ multiplex PCR, while the TCRdb copy is restricted to in-frame clones and leaves out a portion. This table holds roughly 150,000 clones. What was sequenced was PBMCs. These receptors were collected from a woman aged 50 to 60 in good health and CMV-seronegative.

V is TRBV5-1 and J is TRBJ1-6, with TRBD1 matching over 10 bases. This CDR3 contains 13 residues. V was clipped by 8 bases and J by 8 bases; unmatched bases: 4. Germline V gene sequence: CDR1 SGHRS, CDR2 YFSETQ. The CDR3: CASRTGGDSPLHF. The CDR3 coding sequence is TGCGCCAGTAGGACAGGGGGGGATTCACCCCTCCACTTT.

In the case of this clone: The sample has other DNA sequences that encode this CDR3 too. This chain joins TRBV19 and TRBJ1-5; a possible D gene is TRBD1 (5 bases). V dropped 5 bases and J dropped 0 bases, with 14 bases sitting between them. Germline loops: CDR1 LNHDA, CDR2 SQIVND (reference sequence). This CDR3 has 16 amino acids. The CDR3 spells CASSPRTTYSNQPQHF. In DNA form, the CDR3 reads TGTGCCAGTAGTCCCCGGACAACCTATAGCAATCAGCCCCAGCATTTT.

The J gene is TRBJ2-1, the V gene TRBV18; D is undetermined. The CDR3 is 14 amino acids. CDR1 is KGHSH, CDR2 LQKENI, per germline. The V end lost 4 bases, the J end lost 4 bases, and 11 bases lay between the germline ends. CDR3 in DNA: TGTGCCAGCTCACTATCGCAAACTTACAATGAGCAGTTCTTC. Protein product: CASSLSQTYNEQFF.

The gene calls are TRBV12-2 and TRBJ1-2; TRBD1 is the table's D call and was not checked against the DNA. TRBV12-2 is designated a pseudogene. CDR3 length: 16 residues. The CDR3: CASRSTGGIFSYGYTF. DNA for the CDR3: TGTGCAAGTCGATCTACAGGGGGAATTTTCAGCTATGGCTACACCTTC.